The 18 T cell receptor beta chains in this list originate from one sample, sequenced in a study of PD-1 blockade in classical Hodgkin lymphoma. Time point denoted: cycle 4 day 1 (C4D1), after less than seven weeks of nivolumab. Each of the patients experienced relapse following autologous stem cell transplantation, and their brentuximab vedotin exposure differed. Some clones are missing from TCRdb's copy, which holds only in-frame ones; the method was immunoSEQ multiplex PCR. This table holds about 24,000 clones, roughly four fifths found once. The material was peripheral blood mononuclear cells (PBMCs), obtained before the fourth cycle of nivolumab. These receptors all come from a human donor with classical Hodgkin lymphoma.

The rearrangement links TRBV2 to TRBJ2-7; D remains ambiguous. The CDR3 spans 12 residues. The germline V gene encodes CDR1 SNHLY and CDR2 FYNNEI. V was pared by 2 bases and J by 3 bases, with 5 bases between. CDR3 in amino acids: CASSERVYEQYF. The CDR3, as DNA: TGTGCCAGCAGTGAAAGAGTCTACGAGCAGTACTTC. Using reference TRBV2 and TRBJ2-7 for the parts outside the CDR3, the full variable domain is EPEVTQTPSHQVTQMGQEVILRCVPISNHLYFYWYRQILGQKVEFLVSFYNNEISEKSEIFDDQFSVERPDGSNFTLKIRSTKLEDSAMYFCASSERVYEQYFGPGTRLTVT.

The chain has TRBV11-2 and TRBJ1-5, with 7 bases that match TRBD1. Germline CDR1 reads SGHAT; CDR2 reads FQNNGV. The J segment lost 5 bases and the V segment lost 0 bases, leaving 10 bases of the junction unmatched. This CDR3 contains 17 residues. DNA of the CDR3: TGTGCCAGCAGCTTAGATGAAGGGGGCAGCTTCGATCAGCCCCAGCATTTT. It is translated as CASSLDEGGSFDQPQHF.

V is TRBV30 and J is TRBJ1-1, with TRBD1 identical over 7 bases. V was pared by 3 bases and J by 7 bases, with 11 bases of the junction left unmatched. Germline lookup yields CDR1 GTSNPN and CDR2 SVGIG (reference sequence). CDR3 length: 14 amino acids. In nucleotides, the CDR3 is TGTGCCTGGAGGCGTGGGCGACAGGGAGTTGAAGCTTTCTTT. Its protein is CAWRRGRQGVEAFF.

The V call is TRBV5-1, the J call TRBJ1-2; D is undetermined. V dropped 2 bases and J dropped 7 bases, with 12 bases sitting between them. Germline V CDR1 and CDR2: SGHRS, YFSETQ. The CDR3 consists of 13 residues. The CDR3 protein is CASSLSPHSGYTF. The CDR3 coding sequence is TGCGCCAGCAGCTTATCGCCGCATAGTGGCTACACCTTC.

The chain couples TRBV7-2 to TRBJ2-5, with D possibly matching TRBD1 (5 bases). The CDR3 loop spans 17 amino acids. Germline-derived CDR1 and CDR2 are SGHTA and FQGNSA. Deletions cut 5 bases from V and 2 bases from J, with 21 bases between. CDR3 nucleotides: TGTGCCAGCAGCCCCAGAGTAGGGGCTATATTTCAAGAGACCCAGTACTTC. Translating it yields CASSPRVGAIFQETQYF.

The chain employs TRBV4-3 and TRBJ1-1; D gene uncertain. Germline CDR1 LGHNA, CDR2 YSLEER. The CDR3 has 13 amino acids. V was shortened by 4 bases and J by 8 bases, with 14 bases between the two germline ends. The CDR3 bases are TGCGCCAGCAGCCCCTTCTTATCCAGAGAAGCTTTCTTT. This encodes CASSPFLSREAFF.

The chain links TRBV27 to TRBJ2-7; D remains ambiguous. Germline V lookup: CDR1 MNHEY, CDR2 SMNVEV (reference sequence). The CDR3 totals 16 residues. Trimming pared 6 bases from V and 0 bases from J, leaving 18 bases between. CDR3: CASSPTFIYPSYEQYF. The DNA of the CDR3 is TGTGCCAGCAGCCCGACCTTCATCTACCCCTCCTACGAGCAGTACTTC.

The chain has TRBV27 and TRBJ2-7, with a possible D match to TRBD1 (6 bases). The V gene's germline CDR1 is MNHEY and CDR2 SMNVEV (reference sequence). The ends were cut back, 4 bases at V and 2 bases at J, with 18 bases in the middle. The CDR3 consists of 16 residues. As DNA, the CDR3 is TGTGCCAGCAGTTCAACCCTTGGACAGTTAACCTACGAGCAGTACTTC. It translates to CASSSTLGQLTYEQYF.

V usage is TRBV7-6 and J usage is TRBJ2-5, with a weak D call TRBD1 (5 bases). Between the trimmed V and J ends, which lost 4 bases and 3 bases, there was a span of 12 bases. The germline V gene encodes CDR1 SGHVS and CDR2 FNYEAQ. CDR3 length: 14 residues. CDR3 residues: CASSSLGREETQYF. In DNA, the CDR3 is TGTGCCAGCAGCTCCCTGGGCAGGGAAGAGACCCAGTACTTC.

V and J are TRBV28 and TRBJ1-5; tentative D call: TRBD1 (6 bases). This CDR3 has 15 amino acids. Germline CDR1 and CDR2: MDHEN and SYDVKM. V lost 5 bases and J 2 bases, leaving 13 bases between the germline ends. CDR3 in DNA: TGTGCCAGCAGTAAACAGGGCTGGGGCAATCAGCCCCAGCATTTT. Amino acids: CASSKQGWGNQPQHF.

The genes are TRBV4-3 and TRBJ1-1; D gene ambiguous. CDR3 length equals 13 residues. Trimming left V 3 bases short and J 2 bases short, with 7 bases between. From germline, CDR1 is LGHNA and CDR2 YSLEER. The CDR3 sequence is CASSHGPNTEAFF. Here the CDR3 DNA reads TGCGCCAGCAGCCACGGGCCAAACACTGAAGCTTTCTTT.

V usage is TRBV9 and J usage is TRBJ2-2; maybe TRBD2 (6 bases). The CDR3 extends over 15 amino acids. Trimming removed 0 bases at V and 3 bases at J, with 9 bases between. Germline V gene sequence: CDR1 SGDLS, CDR2 YYNGEE. As DNA, the CDR3 is TGTGCCAGCAGCGTAGCCCGGGGGTACACCGGGGAGCTGTTTTTT. Translating gives CASSVARGYTGELFF.

The genes are TRBV19 and TRBJ2-5, with unresolved D. The germline V gene encodes CDR1 LNHDA and CDR2 SQIVND (reference sequence). Trimming stripped 2 bases from V and 2 bases from J, with 9 bases between. The CDR3 extends over 14 amino acids. CDR3 bases: TGTGCCAGTAGTATATCCGATTGGCAAGAGACCCAGTACTTC. It encodes CASSISDWQETQYF.

This chain connects TRBV29-1 to TRBJ1-1; 7 bases align to TRBD1. CDR1 and CDR2 from the germline V gene are SQVTM and ANQGSEA. The V segment lost 7 bases and the J segment 0 bases; nucleotides outside the gene matches: 5. This CDR3 comprises 13 residues. CDR3 residues: CSGLGQLNTEAFF. CDR3 bases: TGCAGCGGCCTGGGACAGTTGAACACTGAAGCTTTCTTT.

The chain links TRBV12-5 to TRBJ2-7, with D perhaps matching TRBD2 (6 bases). Germline assignment: CDR1 LGHNT and CDR2 FRNRAP. Trimming took off 4 bases at V and 6 bases at J, with 10 bases between the two ends. The CDR3 loop spans 12 amino acids. CDR3 nucleotide sequence: TGTGCTAGTGGTTCAGGAGCGGGCGAGCAGTACTTC. It translates to CASGSGAGEQYF.

The CDR3 sequence: CASSGHIGYEQYF. CDR3 in DNA: TGCGCCAGCAGCGGACATATCGGTTACGAGCAGTACTTC. V and J are TRBV5-1 and TRBJ2-7; possible D gene TRBD1, 5 bases. This CDR3 contains 13 residues. The V end lost 4 bases, the J end lost 4 bases, and 12 bases lay between the germline ends. Germline V gene lookup returns CDR1 SGHRS and CDR2 YFSETQ.

The DNA of the CDR3 is TGTGCCAGCAGTTACCACCCCTACGAGCAGTACTTC. Translation gives CASSYHPYEQYF. The chain joins TRBV6-5 to TRBJ2-7; D call uncertain. V lost 2 bases and J lost 2, with 4 bases in between. The CDR3 is made up of 12 amino acids. Germline V gene data show CDR1 as MNHEY and CDR2 as SVGAGI.

The rearrangement links TRBV11-3 to TRBJ2-2; D unclear. CDR3 length equals 12 residues. The germline V and J ends were trimmed by 3 bases and 2 bases, with 1 base remaining between them. CDR1 SGHNT and CDR2 YENEEA come from the germline V gene. CDR3 amino acids: CASSFNTGELFF. The CDR3 DNA reads as TGTGCCAGCAGCTTTAACACCGGGGAGCTGTTTTTT.